The next 13 T cell receptor beta chains were all read from a single sample in a study of cytomegalovirus exposure and HLA in healthy donors. PCR was performed using 60 Vbeta and 13 Jbeta primers. The repertoire was sequenced with immunoSEQ multiplex PCR; TCRdb's copy has only in-frame clones and lacks some. The sample shows under 200,000 clones, approximately 80% of them seen only once. The specimen sequenced was PBMCs. The receptors were gathered from a man aged 45 to 65 in good health and CMV-seropositive.

The J gene is TRBJ2-2, the V gene TRBV5-4; the match to TRBD1 covers 8 bases. Germline V gives CDR1 SGHNT, CDR2 YYREEE (reference sequence). V was clipped by 4 bases and J by 1 base; unmatched bases: 6. This CDR3 has 16 amino acids. The CDR3 nucleotides read TGTGCCAGCAGCCCTAGGACAGGGCAGAACACCGGGGAGCTGTTTTTT. This translates into CASSPRTGQNTGELFF.

This clone was seen a single time. The V gene is TRBV11-3, the J gene TRBJ2-1; TRBD2 aligns across 12 bases. In germline, CDR1 is SGHNT, CDR2 YENEEA. The CDR3 has 15 residues. The V and J ends lost 5 bases and 5 bases, in that order; junction bases with no gene match: 4. CDR3 region: CASSLGLAGHNEQFF. CDR3 coding DNA: TGTGCCAGCAGCCTCGGACTAGCGGGGCACAATGAGCAGTTCTTC.

The chain uses TRBV7-2 and TRBJ1-1; D not resolved. This CDR3 comprises 14 residues. V dropped 7 bases and J dropped 4 bases, with 16 bases sitting between them. Germline lookup yields CDR1 SGHTA and CDR2 FQGNSA. CDR3 in amino acids: CASNQPGLSTEAFF. The CDR3 DNA reads TGTGCCAGCAACCAACCGGGGTTAAGCACTGAAGCTTTCTTT.

The gene calls are TRBV7-2 and TRBJ2-2, with 8 bases that match TRBD2. V shed 1 base and J 5 bases; nucleotides not matched to a gene: 9. CDR1 and CDR2 from the germline V gene are SGHTA and FQGNSA. The CDR3 is 17 amino acids. In DNA, the CDR3 is TGTGCCAGCAGCTTAGGACTAACGGGGGGGCCGACCGGGGAGCTGTTTTTT. Residues: CASSLGLTGGPTGELFF.

This clone was seen only once. This sequence joins TRBV10-2 and TRBJ2-1; 7 bases are shared with TRBD2. Trimming took 3 bases from V and 5 from J; bases not matched to a gene: 4. Germline loops: CDR1 WSHSY, CDR2 SAAADI. This CDR3 comprises 14 residues. CDR3 bases: TGCGCCAGCAGTGACCAGCGGGGCCACAATGAGCAGTTCTTC. Translated: CASSDQRGHNEQFF.

Concerning this clone itself: The same CDR3 is also encoded by other DNA sequences in this sample. For the CDR3, the DNA is TGTGCCAGCAGCAGAGGGCAGGTGAACACTGAAGCTTTCTTT. Its translation is CASSRGQVNTEAFF. The rearrangement links TRBV7-2 to TRBJ1-1, with D hard to call. Per germline, CDR1 SGHTA and CDR2 FQGNSA. V was pared by 5 bases and J by 0 bases, with 10 bases between. The CDR3 totals 14 residues. Full variable domain (remainder filled in from reference TRBV7-2 and TRBJ1-1): GAGVSQSPSNKVTEKGKDVELRCDPISGHTALYWYRQSLGQGLEFLIYFQGNSAPDKSGLPSDRFSAERTGGSVSTLTIQRTQQEDSAVYLCASSRGQVNTEAFFGQGTRLTVV.

J is TRBJ2-7 and V is TRBV5-1; TRBD1 might be the D (6 bases). V lost 2 bases and J 9 bases, leaving 33 bases between the germline ends. The germline V gene encodes CDR1 SGHRS and CDR2 YFSETQ. The CDR3 length is 19 residues. CDR3 residues: CASSFDRTLAPADFRTQYF. CDR3 sequence (DNA): TGCGCCAGCAGCTTCGACAGGACGTTGGCCCCCGCGGACTTCCGCACGCAGTACTTC.

The chain links TRBV4-3 to TRBJ2-3; 8 bases align to TRBD2. V trimming: 4 bases; J trimming: 4 bases; junction bases outside the gene matches: 4. The CDR3 runs to 14 residues. Germline V CDR1 and CDR2: LGHNA, YSLEER. As DNA, the CDR3 is TGCGCCAGCAGCCCGAGGACTAGCTCAGATACGCAGTATTTT. It encodes CASSPRTSSDTQYF.

About this clone: Other DNA sequences in the same sample also yield this CDR3. The V and J genes are TRBV11-3 and TRBJ2-7, with a possible D match to TRBD1 (6 bases). Trimming stripped 0 bases from V and 2 bases from J, with 8 bases between. Germline CDR1 is SGHNT and CDR2 is YENEEA. The CDR3 runs to 14 residues. The CDR3 reads CASSLDAGAYEQYF. The CDR3 bases are TGTGCCAGCAGCTTAGATGCAGGGGCCTACGAGCAGTACTTC. The full variable domain, completed using reference TRBV11-3 and TRBJ2-7, is EAGVVQSPRYKIIEKKQPVAFWCNPISGHNTLYWYLQNLGQGPELLIRYENEEAVDDSQLPKDRFSAERLKGVDSTLKIQPAELGDSAVYLCASSLDAGAYEQYFGPGTRLTVT.

The table lists this clone with a few counts. The chain employs TRBV2 and TRBJ2-2, with D perhaps TRBD2 (5 bases). This CDR3 is built from 15 residues. V shed 4 bases and J shed 6 bases, with 15 bases lying between them. CDR1 is SNHLY, CDR2 FYNNEI, per germline. CDR3 bases: TGTGCCAGCAGTGTCGACGGGGTCTTGGCCGGGGAGCTGTTTTTT. Translation: CASSVDGVLAGELFF.

The chain joins TRBV7-9 to TRBJ1-1, with a tentative D call TRBD1 (6 bases). The germline V gene has CDR1 SEHNR and CDR2 FQNEAQ (reference sequence). Trimming removed 2 bases at V and 5 bases at J, with 24 bases between. The CDR3 spans 18 residues. Written as DNA, the CDR3 is TGTGCCAGCAGCTTACTCATTATACGTACAGGGTGGGGGACTGAAGCTTTCTTT. This translates into CASSLLIIRTGWGTEAFF.

The genes are TRBV28 and TRBJ1-5; D gene uncertain. Looked up from germline, CDR1 is MDHEN and CDR2 is SYDVKM. The V end lost 7 bases, the J end lost 6 bases, and 22 bases lay between the germline ends. The CDR3 is made up of 16 amino acids. The CDR3 DNA reads TGTGCCAGCATAAGTGTCGGTGGCGGGATTGGTCAGCCCCAGCATTTT. It translates to CASISVGGGIGQPQHF. The full variable domain, completed using reference TRBV28 and TRBJ1-5, is DVKVTQSSRYLVKRTGEKVFLECVQDMDHENMFWYRQDPGLGLRLIYFSYDVKMKEKGDIPEGYSVSREKKERFSLILESASTNQTSMYLCASISVGGGIGQPQHFGDGTRLSIL.

For this clone: The sample contains more than one DNA sequence encoding this CDR3. The chain uses TRBV27 and TRBJ1-5; 10 bases agree with TRBD1. Germline assignment: CDR1 MNHEY and CDR2 SMNVEV (reference sequence). This CDR3 has 14 amino acids. J was trimmed by 4 bases and V by 7 bases; bases with no gene match: 4. The CDR3 DNA follows: TGTGCCAGCACGGGACAGGGGCTAAATCAGCCCCAGCATTTT. This sequence encodes CASTGQGLNQPQHF.